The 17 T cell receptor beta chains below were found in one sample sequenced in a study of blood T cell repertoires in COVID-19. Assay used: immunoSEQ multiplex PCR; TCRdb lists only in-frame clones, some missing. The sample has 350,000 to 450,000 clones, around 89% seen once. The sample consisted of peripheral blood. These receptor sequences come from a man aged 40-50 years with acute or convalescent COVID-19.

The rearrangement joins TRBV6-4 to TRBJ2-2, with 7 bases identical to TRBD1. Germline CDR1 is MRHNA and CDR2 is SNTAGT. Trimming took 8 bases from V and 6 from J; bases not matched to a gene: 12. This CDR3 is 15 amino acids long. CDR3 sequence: CASANGDRDAGELFF. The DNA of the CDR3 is TGTGCCAGCGCCAACGGCGACAGGGACGCCGGGGAGCTGTTTTTT.

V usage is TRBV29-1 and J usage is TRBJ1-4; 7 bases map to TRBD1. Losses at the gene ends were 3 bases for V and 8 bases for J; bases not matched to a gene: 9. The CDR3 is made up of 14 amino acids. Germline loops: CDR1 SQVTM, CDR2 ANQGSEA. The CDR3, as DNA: TGCAGCGTTGATCCGCAGGGGGTGGGCGAAAAACTGTTTTTT. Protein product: CSVDPQGVGEKLFF.

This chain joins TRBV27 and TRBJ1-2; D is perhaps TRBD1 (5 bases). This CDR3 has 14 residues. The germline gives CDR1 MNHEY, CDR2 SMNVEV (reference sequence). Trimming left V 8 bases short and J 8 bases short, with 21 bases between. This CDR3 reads CASGLSGRAAGYTF. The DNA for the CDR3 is TGTGCCAGCGGGTTATCGGGCAGGGCTGCCGGCTACACCTTC.

The CDR3 loop is CASSRQGATNEKLFF. DNA for the CDR3: TGTGCCAGCAGTAGACAGGGGGCAACTAATGAAAAACTGTTTTTT. The chain combines TRBV21-1 with TRBJ1-4; TRBD1 is taken as the D call from the table, unchecked against the DNA. TRBV21-1 counts as a pseudogene. This CDR3 contains 15 residues.

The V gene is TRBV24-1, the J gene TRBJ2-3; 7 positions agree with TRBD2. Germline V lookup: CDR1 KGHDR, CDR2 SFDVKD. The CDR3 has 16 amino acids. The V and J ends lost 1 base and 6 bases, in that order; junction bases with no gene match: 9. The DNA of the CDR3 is TGTGCCACCAGTGATTTAGGCCTAGCGGAGATGGATACGCAGTATTTT. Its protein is CATSDLGLAEMDTQYF.

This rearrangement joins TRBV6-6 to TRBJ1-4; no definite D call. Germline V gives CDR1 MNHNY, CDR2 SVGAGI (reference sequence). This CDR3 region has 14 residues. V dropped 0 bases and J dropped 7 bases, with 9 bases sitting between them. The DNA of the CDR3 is TGTGCCAGCAGTTACTCGAGCGGGTTTGAAAAACTGTTTTTT. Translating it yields CASSYSSGFEKLFF.

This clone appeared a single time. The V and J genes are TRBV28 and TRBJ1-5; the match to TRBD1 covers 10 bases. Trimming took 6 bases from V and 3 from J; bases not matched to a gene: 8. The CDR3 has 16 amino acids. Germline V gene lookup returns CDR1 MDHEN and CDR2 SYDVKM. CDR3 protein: CASSTGTGDINQPQHF. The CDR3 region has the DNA TGTGCCAGCAGCACCGGGACAGGGGACATCAATCAGCCCCAGCATTTT.

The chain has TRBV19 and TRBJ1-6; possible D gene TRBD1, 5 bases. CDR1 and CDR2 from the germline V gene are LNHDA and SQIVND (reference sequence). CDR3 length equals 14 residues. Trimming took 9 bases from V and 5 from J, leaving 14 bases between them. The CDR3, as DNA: TGTGCCAGCGGGGGGGACGCCAATAATTCACCCCTCCACTTT. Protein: CASGGDANNSPLHF.

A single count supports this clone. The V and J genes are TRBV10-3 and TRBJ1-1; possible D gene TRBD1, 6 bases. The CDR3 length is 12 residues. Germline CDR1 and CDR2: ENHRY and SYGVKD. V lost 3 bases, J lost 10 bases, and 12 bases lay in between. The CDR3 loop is CAISEEGRGAFF. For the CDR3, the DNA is TGTGCCATCAGTGAAGAGGGCAGGGGAGCTTTCTTT.

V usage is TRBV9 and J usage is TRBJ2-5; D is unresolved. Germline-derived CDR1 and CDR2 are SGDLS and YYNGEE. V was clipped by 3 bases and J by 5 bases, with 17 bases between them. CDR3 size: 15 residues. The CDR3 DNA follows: TGTGCCAGCAGCGCCCCCGGTGGGCCTGGGGAGACCCAGTACTTC. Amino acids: CASSAPGGPGETQYF.

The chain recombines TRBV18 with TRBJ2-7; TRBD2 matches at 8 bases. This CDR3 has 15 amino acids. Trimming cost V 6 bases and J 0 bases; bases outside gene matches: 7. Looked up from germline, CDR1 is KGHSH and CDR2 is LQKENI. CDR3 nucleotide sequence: TGTGCCAGCTCGGAGGTAGCGGGGAGCTCCTACGAGCAGTACTTC. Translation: CASSEVAGSSYEQYF. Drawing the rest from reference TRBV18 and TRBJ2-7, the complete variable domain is NAGVMQNPRHLVRRRGQEARLRCSPMKGHSHVYWYRQLPEEGLKFMVYLQKENIIDESGMPKERFSAEFPKEGPSILRIQQVVRGDSAAYFCASSEVAGSSYEQYFGPGTRLTVT.

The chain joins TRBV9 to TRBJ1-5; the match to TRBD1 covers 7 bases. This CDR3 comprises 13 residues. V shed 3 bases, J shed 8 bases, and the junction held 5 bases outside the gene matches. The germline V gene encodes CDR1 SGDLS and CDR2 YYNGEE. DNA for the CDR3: TGTGCCAGCAGCGACCGGGACAGTGAGCCCCAGCATTTT. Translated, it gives CASSDRDSEPQHF.

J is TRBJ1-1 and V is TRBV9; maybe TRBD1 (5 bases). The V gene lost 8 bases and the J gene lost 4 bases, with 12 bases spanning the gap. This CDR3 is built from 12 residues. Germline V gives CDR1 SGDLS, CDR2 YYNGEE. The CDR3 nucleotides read TGTGCCAGGGATAGGGGTTTCACTGAAGCTTTCTTT. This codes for CARDRGFTEAFF.

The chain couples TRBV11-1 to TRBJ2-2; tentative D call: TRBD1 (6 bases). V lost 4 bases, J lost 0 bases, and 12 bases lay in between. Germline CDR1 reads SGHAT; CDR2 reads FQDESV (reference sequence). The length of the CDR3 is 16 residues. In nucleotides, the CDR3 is TGTGCCAGCAGCTCCCCGGGACAATCGAACACCGGGGAGCTGTTTTTT. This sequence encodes CASSSPGQSNTGELFF.

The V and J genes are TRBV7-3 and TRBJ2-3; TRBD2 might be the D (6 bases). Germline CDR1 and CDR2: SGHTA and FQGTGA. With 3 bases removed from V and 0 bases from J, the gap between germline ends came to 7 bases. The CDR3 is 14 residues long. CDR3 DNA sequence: TGTGCCAGCAGCTTTGCGGGGAGCACAGATACGCAGTATTTT. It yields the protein CASSFAGSTDTQYF.

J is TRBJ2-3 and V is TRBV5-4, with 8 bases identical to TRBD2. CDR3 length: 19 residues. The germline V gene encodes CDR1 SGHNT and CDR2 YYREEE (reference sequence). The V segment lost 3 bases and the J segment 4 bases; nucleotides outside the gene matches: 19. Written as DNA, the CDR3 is TGTGCCAGCAGCTCGGGGGGGGCGGGAGGCCTGGAAGGGGCAGATACGCAGTATTTT. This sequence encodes CASSSGGAGGLEGADTQYF.

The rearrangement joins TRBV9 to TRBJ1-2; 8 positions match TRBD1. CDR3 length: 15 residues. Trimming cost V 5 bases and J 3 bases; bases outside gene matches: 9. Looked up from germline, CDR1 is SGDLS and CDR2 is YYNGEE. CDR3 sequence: CASSFTGGPDYGYTF. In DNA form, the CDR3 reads TGTGCCAGCAGTTTTACAGGGGGTCCTGACTATGGCTACACCTTC.